The 4 T cell receptor beta chains in this list originate from one sample, sequenced in a study of OX40 agonist ivuxolimab in advanced cancers. TCRdb's copy holds only in-frame clones and misses some; the assay was immunoSEQ multiplex PCR. The table lists about 100,000 clones, around 90% of them singletons. This specimen was CD4+ or CD8+ T cells sorted from blood, taken in a trial of the OX40 agonist ivuxolimab. The source of these receptors is an adult with an advanced solid tumor such as melanoma, head and neck, liver or kidney cancer.

This chain links TRBV9 with TRBJ1-5; D gene uncertain. With 5 bases removed from V and 5 bases from J, the gap between germline ends came to 20 bases. Germline V gene sequence: CDR1 SGDLS, CDR2 YYNGEE. This CDR3 has 16 residues. CDR3 loop: CASSGEEGEGHQPQHF. CDR3 DNA: TGTGCCAGCAGTGGCGAAGAAGGAGAGGGCCATCAGCCCCAGCATTTT.

The rearrangement uses TRBV28 and TRBJ1-2; 8 bases are shared with TRBD1. The V segment lost 5 bases and the J segment 8 bases; nucleotides outside the gene matches: 13. Germline CDR1 reads MDHEN; CDR2 reads SYDVKM. The CDR3 covers 15 residues. CDR3 nucleotides: TGTGCCAGCAGTAGATTCGTGGGGACAGGAGACGGCTACACCTTC. As protein: CASSRFVGTGDGYTF.

This clone is a singleton in its sample. The J gene is TRBJ1-4, the V gene TRBV5-5; no definite D call. The CDR3 length is 12 residues. Trimming took off 5 bases at V and 2 bases at J, with 4 bases between the two ends. Germline assignment: CDR1 SGHKS and CDR2 YYEKEE (reference sequence). In DNA form, the CDR3 reads TGTGCCAGCAGTAGGACTAATGAAAAACTGTTTTTT. This sequence encodes CASSRTNEKLFF.

Written as DNA, the CDR3 is TGTGCCAGCAGCGTAGTCGCGGGAGGCTCGGCGGTTACGCAGTATTTT. Residues: CASSVVAGGSAVTQYF. The chain uses TRBV9 and TRBJ2-3; 8 bases agree with TRBD2. The CDR3 has 16 residues. Germline trimming cut 0 bases from V and 8 bases from J; bases unmatched to any gene: 11. The germline gives CDR1 SGDLS, CDR2 YYNGEE.